The 5 T cell receptor beta chains listed next were all sequenced from one sample in a study of T cell responses to AZD1222 COVID-19 vaccine. Sequencing used immunoSEQ multiplex PCR; TCRdb keeps in-frame clones, though not all of them. The table lists about 130,000 clones, 80% to 95% of them singletons. The sequences come from peripheral blood, collected 28 days after the second AZD1222 dose. These receptors originate from an adult who received the AZD1222 COVID-19 vaccine.

Only one count was recorded for this clone. The rearrangement joins TRBV5-5 to TRBJ2-1; weak D call: TRBD1 (5 bases). CDR1 and CDR2 (germline): SGHKS, YYEKEE (reference sequence). V shed 4 bases and J shed 8 bases, with 25 bases lying between them. CDR3 length: 17 residues. The CDR3 sequence is CASSNSPLSRLGDEQFF. CDR3 sequence (DNA): TGTGCCAGCAGCAATTCCCCCCTGAGCAGGCTAGGGGATGAGCAGTTCTTC.

The V and J genes are TRBV7-3 and TRBJ2-3, with a tentative D call TRBD2 (5 bases). V lost 1 base, J lost 3 bases, and 14 bases lay in between. The CDR3 covers 16 residues. Germline assignment: CDR1 SGHTA and CDR2 FQGTGA. The CDR3 here is CASSLMVVGETDTQYF. CDR3 DNA sequence: TGTGCCAGCAGCTTAATGGTAGTCGGGGAGACAGATACGCAGTATTTT.

The chain combines TRBV2 with TRBJ1-2; tentatively, D is TRBD1 (6 bases). Germline V gene data show CDR1 as SNHLY and CDR2 as FYNNEI. V was clipped by 11 bases and J by 4 bases, with 11 bases between them. The CDR3 runs to 11 residues. The CDR3 bases are TGTGCCGGAGGGGGTGGCTATGGCTACACCTTC. Its protein is CAGGGGYGYTF.

The chain joins TRBV6-2 or TRBV6-3 to TRBJ2-7; D gene unclear. Germline V gives CDR1 MNHEY, CDR2 SVGEGT. This CDR3 is built from 15 residues. V was shortened by 3 bases and J by 0 bases, with 12 bases between the two germline ends. The CDR3 sequence is CASSYFVRGSYEQYF. For the CDR3, the DNA is TGTGCCAGCAGTTATTTTGTCAGAGGCTCCTACGAGCAGTACTTC.

The rearrangement uses TRBV19 and TRBJ1-4; 8 nucleotides align to TRBD1. The CDR3 totals 14 residues. Losses at the gene ends were 5 bases for V and 7 bases for J; bases not matched to a gene: 6. CDR1 LNHDA and CDR2 SQIVND come from the germline V gene (reference sequence). As DNA, the CDR3 is TGTGCCAGTAGTCTGGGACAGGCGTTTGAAAAACTGTTTTTT. It translates to CASSLGQAFEKLFF.